This record concerns one T cell receptor beta chain sequence. Germline-derived CDR1 and CDR2 are SQVTM and ANQGSEA. Trimming removed 4 bases at V and 2 bases at J, with 11 bases between. The CDR3 is 13 amino acids. These data originate in a study of blood T cell repertoires in COVID-19. Study context: The study drew acute and convalescent COVID-19 samples from the United States, Italy and Spain. PBMCs, B-cell-depleted T cells, or T cells provided the cDNA or gDNA that made up the material.

Under the authors' procedure: Cell counts per sample came from amplifying reference gene primers. The data were produced by immunoSEQ multiplex PCR, yet TCRdb's version contains in-frame clones alone and is incomplete. V, J and clone size are those of that table, while D and trimming were read from the DNA. The sample lists 52,000 or so clones, less than 95% occurring once. The sample taken for sequencing was peripheral blood. This clonotype was obtained from a human donor in a cohort sampled during active COVID-19. This chain links TRBV29-1 with TRBJ1-2, with no clear D. In nucleotides, the CDR3 is TGCAGCGTTGTGTTCAGGTCCAACTATGGCTACACCTTC. Its protein product is CSVVFRSNYGYTF. The variable domain in full, completed from reference TRBV29-1 and TRBJ1-2, reads SAVISQKPSRDICQRGTSLTIQCQVDSQVTMMFWYRQQPGQSLTLIATANQGSEATYESGFVIDKFPISRPNLTFSTLTVSNMSPEDSSIYLCSVVFRSNYGYTFGSGTRLTVV.